A single sample gave rise to the 26 T cell receptor beta chains below, sequenced in a study of T cells in Graves' hyperthyroidism and ophthalmopathy. Regions amplified from RNA transcripts were the TCR beta CDR3 regions. Initially, a first-round RT-PCR of the TCR CDR3 employed the HTBI primer set. Using its own MiXCR run on the multiplex PCR reads, TCRdb lists one record per CDR3 protein. In the table there are about 560,000 distinct CDR3 sequences, over 15% of which are singletons. Sample: blood. The receptors derive from a woman in her late teens or twenties with Graves' hyperthyroidism.

This chain connects TRBV2 to TRBJ1-6; D remains unclear. This CDR3 spans 11 amino acids. The V and J ends lost 7 bases and 9 bases respectively, with 7 bases between them. Germline V CDR1 and CDR2: SNHLY, FYNNEI. The CDR3 nucleotides are TGTGCCAGCATGGAGTTTTCACCCCTCCACTTT. Residues: CASMEFSPLHF.

This chain joins TRBV6-2 or TRBV6-3 and TRBJ1-4; D might be TRBD1 (6 bases). This CDR3 comprises 17 residues. With 3 bases removed from V and 0 bases from J, the gap between germline ends came to 14 bases. Germline CDR1 reads MNHEY; CDR2 reads SVGEGT. CDR3: CASSYGGNSATNEKLFF. The CDR3 DNA is TGTGCCAGCAGTTATGGGGGCAATTCTGCAACTAATGAAAAACTGTTTTTT.

This chain uses TRBV11-1 with TRBJ1-5; 8 nucleotides align to TRBD1. CDR1 and CDR2 (germline): SGHAT, FQDESV (reference sequence). The CDR3 extends over 17 amino acids. J was trimmed by 1 base and V by 0 bases; bases with no gene match: 5. CDR3 nucleotides: TGTGCCAGCAGCTTAGCCCAGGACAGGGTAAGCAATCAGCCCCAGCATTTT. Residues: CASSLAQDRVSNQPQHF.

This clonotype was counted between two and nine times. The chain's CDR3 is CAISPPPGRGPSYEQYF. The CDR3 DNA reads as TGTGCCATCAGTCCTCCCCCTGGGCGGGGGCCCTCCTACGAGCAGTACTTC. This chain links TRBV10-3 with TRBJ2-7; perhaps TRBD2 as D (7 bases). The CDR3 contains 17 residues. CDR1 is ENHRY and CDR2 is SYGVKD in the germline V gene. Trimming pared 5 bases from V and 0 bases from J, leaving 20 bases between.

Ten or more counts support this clonotype. The genes are TRBV28 and TRBJ2-2; 9 positions agree with TRBD1. V trimming: 3 bases; J trimming: 7 bases; junction bases outside the gene matches: 18. This CDR3 is 19 amino acids long. Germline CDR1 reads MDHEN; CDR2 reads SYDVKM. The CDR3 bases are TGTGCCAGCAGTTTTCAAAGCAGCTCCGGGACAGGGCGGAACGGGGAGCTGTTTTTT. It encodes CASSFQSSSGTGRNGELFF.

This clonotype was observed many times. The V call is TRBV6-2 or TRBV6-3, the J call TRBJ2-7, with TRBD2 identical over 8 bases. V gave up 4 bases and J gave up 2 bases; unmatched junction bases: 10. The CDR3 is 16 residues long. Germline CDR1 MNHEY, CDR2 SVGEGT. This CDR3 is CASSSYSGTRTYEQYF. CDR3 DNA sequence: TGTGCCAGCAGTTCATACTCCGGGACTAGGACCTACGAGCAGTACTTC.

The chain combines TRBV20-1 with TRBJ2-5, with 8 bases matching TRBD2. Germline V gene data show CDR1 as DFQATT and CDR2 as SNEGSKA (reference sequence). The CDR3 contains 11 residues. V lost 7 bases to trimming and J lost 5 bases; unmatched junction nucleotides: 3. In DNA, the CDR3 is TGCAGTGTAGCGGGGAGTGAGACCCAGTACTTC. It codes for CSVAGSETQYF.

This clonotype appeared a few times. This chain connects TRBV4-1 to TRBJ2-1; either TRBD1 or TRBD2 may supply D (5 bases each). From germline, CDR1 is MGHRA and CDR2 YSYEKL. The CDR3 length is 13 residues. Trimming removed 0 bases at V and 6 bases at J, with 6 bases between. The CDR3 DNA follows: TGCGCCAGCAGCCAAGATGGGGGCAATGAGCAGTTCTTC. The encoded protein is CASSQDGGNEQFF.

This clonotype was counted at least ten times. This sequence joins TRBV3-1 and TRBJ2-1; D is possibly TRBD2 (6 bases). The germline V gene encodes CDR1 LGHDT and CDR2 YNNKEL (reference sequence). The ends were cut back, 4 bases at V and 10 bases at J, with 11 bases in the middle. This CDR3 is 12 amino acids long. The CDR3 DNA is TGTGCCAGCAGCCGGCGGGCGGGGGAGCAGTTCTTC. Its protein product is CASSRRAGEQFF.

J is TRBJ2-2 and V is TRBV10-3, with 15 bases matching TRBD2. There are 16 residues in the CDR3. With V trimmed by 5 bases and J by 4 bases, 2 bases remained unmatched. CDR1 and CDR2 from the germline V gene are ENHRY and SYGVKD. The CDR3 nucleotides are TGTGCCATCAGTCGGACTAGCGGGAGGGGCACCGGGGAGCTGTTTTTT. This sequence encodes CAISRTSGRGTGELFF.

V usage is TRBV2 and J usage is TRBJ1-4; D is uncertain. V shed 2 bases and J shed 10 bases, with 17 bases lying between them. Looked up from germline, CDR1 is SNHLY and CDR2 is FYNNEI. CDR3 length: 15 amino acids. The CDR3 loop reads CASSENMKGPVKLFF. The CDR3 nucleotides read TGTGCCAGCAGTGAAAATATGAAGGGTCCAGTAAAACTGTTTTTT. The full variable domain, its missing parts supplied by reference TRBV2 and TRBJ1-4, is EPEVTQTPSHQVTQMGQEVILRCVPISNHLYFYWYRQILGQKVEFLVSFYNNEISEKSEIFDDQFSVERPDGSNFTLKIRSTKLEDSAMYFCASSENMKGPVKLFFGSGTQLSVL.

A note on this clonotype: A single base separates this from a much larger clone, so it may be a read error. The gene calls are TRBV12-3 or TRBV12-4 and TRBJ2-2, with D possibly TRBD1 on 6 matching bases. CDR3 length: 15 residues. With 3 bases removed from V and 2 bases from J, the gap between germline ends came to 10 bases. Here the CDR3 reads CASSLGADNTGELFF. DNA for the CDR3: TGTGCCAGCAGTTTGGGGGCAGATAACACCGGGGAGCTGTTTTTT.

The table lists this clonotype with many counts. V and J are TRBV5-1 and TRBJ1-2; 7 nucleotides match TRBD1. Germline lookup yields CDR1 SGHRS and CDR2 YFSETQ. The trim removed 0 bases at V and 6 bases at J, leaving 8 bases unmatched. The CDR3 has 15 amino acids. The CDR3 nucleotides read TGCGCCAGCAGCTTGGACAGGGGACTCGGAGATGGCTACACCTTC. It encodes CASSLDRGLGDGYTF. Supplemented by reference TRBV5-1 and TRBJ1-2, the full variable domain reads KAGVTQTPRYLIKTRGQQVTLSCSPISGHRSVSWYQQTPGQGLQFLFEYFSETQRNKGNFPGRFSGRQFSNSRSEMNVSTLELGDSALYLCASSLDRGLGDGYTFGSGTRLTVV.

There are many counts of this clonotype. The rearrangement uses TRBV2 and TRBJ1-5; the D gene is possibly TRBD1 (6 bases). V lost 5 bases, J lost 5 bases, and 13 bases lay in between. CDR3 length equals 14 residues. Germline V gene data show CDR1 as SNHLY and CDR2 as FYNNEI. The CDR3 reads CASSSQGSDQPQHF. The CDR3 bases are TGTGCCAGCAGTTCACAGGGAAGCGATCAGCCCCAGCATTTT.

This clonotype was picked up many times. The chain has TRBV12-3 or TRBV12-4 and TRBJ1-4, with no clear D. There are 13 residues in the CDR3. Trimming pared 4 bases from V and 8 bases from J, leaving 11 bases between. This chain's CDR3 is CASSWEVGEKLFF. The CDR3 nucleotides are TGTGCCAGCAGTTGGGAGGTCGGAGAAAAACTGTTTTTT.

The sample holds a few counts of this clonotype. The gene calls are TRBV19 and TRBJ1-5; unclear D gene. Germline assignment: CDR1 LNHDA and CDR2 SQIVND (reference sequence). The CDR3 length is 13 residues. Trimming removed 3 bases from V and 3 bases from J, with 6 bases in between. The CDR3 sequence is CASSIQVNQPQHF. The CDR3 region has the DNA TGTGCCAGTAGTATTCAGGTCAATCAGCCCCAGCATTTT.

This chain connects TRBV12-3 or TRBV12-4 to TRBJ1-1, with 7 bases identical to TRBD1. Unmatched junction bases numbered 9, after V lost 2 bases and J lost 6 bases. The CDR3 totals 15 residues. The CDR3 DNA is TGTGCCAGCAGTTTACACAGGGGAGTTTACGCTGAAGCTTTCTTT. Translation: CASSLHRGVYAEAFF.

The rearrangement joins TRBV4-1 to TRBJ2-7; 13 nucleotides agree with TRBD2. The CDR3 has 15 residues. With 3 bases clipped from V and 4 bases from J, the junction kept 3 bases outside the gene matches. Germline assignment: CDR1 MGHRA and CDR2 YSYEKL. Written as DNA, the CDR3 is TGCGCCAGCAGCCAGCAGACTAGCGGGAGGTACGAGCAGTACTTC. This encodes CASSQQTSGRYEQYF.

The table lists this clonotype with many counts. This chain connects TRBV20-1 to TRBJ2-7; 9 nucleotides agree with TRBD1. Trimming at V came to 7 bases and at J to 5 bases, leaving 12 bases not matched to a gene. The CDR3 contains 14 residues. Germline V gives CDR1 DFQATT, CDR2 SNEGSKA (reference sequence). As DNA, the CDR3 is TGCAGTGTTTCATATGACAGGGGGTCCAACGAGCAGTACTTC. Translated: CSVSYDRGSNEQYF.

This clonotype was counted a single time. The rearrangement links TRBV19 to TRBJ1-3, with TRBD1 as a possible D gene (6 bases). The CDR3 totals 15 residues. The germline V gene has CDR1 LNHDA and CDR2 SQIVND (reference sequence). The V end lost 4 bases, the J end lost 1 base, and 11 bases lay between the germline ends. The CDR3 coding sequence is TGTGCCAGTAGTACCTTTACAGGGTCTGGAAACACCATATATTTT. As protein: CASSTFTGSGNTIYF.

This clonotype was detected only a few times. This rearrangement joins TRBV29-1 to TRBJ1-1, with no clear D. Germline CDR1 and CDR2: SQVTM and ANQGSEA. V lost 3 bases, J lost 1 base, and 12 bases lay in between. The CDR3 spans 14 residues. CDR3 sequence: CSVEVLGPNTEAFF. CDR3 DNA: TGCAGCGTTGAGGTGCTGGGTCCGAACACTGAAGCTTTCTTT.

A few counts support this clonotype. V usage is TRBV12-3 or TRBV12-4 and J usage is TRBJ2-1; the D gene is possibly TRBD2 (5 bases). V was pared by 6 bases and J by 2 bases, with 11 bases between. The CDR3 length is 14 residues. CDR3 sequence (DNA): TGTGCCAGCAGCCGAGGGTCTACCTACAATGAGCAGTTCTTC. As protein: CASSRGSTYNEQFF.

This clonotype was picked up a small number of times. CDR3 bases: TGCAGTGCTAGAGATTTAGTAGGGGATAATTCACCCCTCCACTTT. Its translation: CSARDLVGDNSPLHF. This chain connects TRBV20-1 to TRBJ1-6, with a tentative D call TRBD1 (5 bases). From germline, CDR1 is DFQATT and CDR2 SNEGSKA (reference sequence). With 0 bases removed from V and 5 bases from J, the gap between germline ends came to 11 bases. The CDR3 contains 15 residues.

J is TRBJ1-2 and V is TRBV19, with TRBD1 as a possible D gene (6 bases). Trimming removed 4 bases from V and 2 bases from J, with 20 bases in between. Germline CDR1 is LNHDA and CDR2 is SQIVND (reference sequence). The CDR3 runs 17 residues. CDR3: CASSTFLGQGNNYGYTF. CDR3 nucleotides: TGTGCCAGTAGTACCTTTCTCGGGCAGGGGAACAACTATGGCTACACCTTC.

This clonotype occurred many times. V and J are TRBV11-2 and TRBJ2-1; a possible D gene is TRBD2 (6 bases). This CDR3 has 13 amino acids. CDR1 and CDR2 (germline): SGHAT, FQNNGV. V lost 6 bases to trimming and J lost 4 bases, with 10 bases between them. The CDR3 reads CASSLEGYNEQFF. DNA for the CDR3: TGTGCCAGCAGTTTGGAGGGGTACAATGAGCAGTTCTTC.

J is TRBJ2-3 and V is TRBV20-1; TRBD2 matches 7 bases. The junction had 4 bases not matched to a gene; V was cut back by 0 bases and J by 4 bases. The CDR3 runs 14 residues. Germline V CDR1 and CDR2: DFQATT, SNEGSKA (reference sequence). In DNA form, the CDR3 reads TGCAGTGCTAGAGAGGCGGGAGTTCCAGATACGCAGTATTTT. As protein: CSAREAGVPDTQYF.